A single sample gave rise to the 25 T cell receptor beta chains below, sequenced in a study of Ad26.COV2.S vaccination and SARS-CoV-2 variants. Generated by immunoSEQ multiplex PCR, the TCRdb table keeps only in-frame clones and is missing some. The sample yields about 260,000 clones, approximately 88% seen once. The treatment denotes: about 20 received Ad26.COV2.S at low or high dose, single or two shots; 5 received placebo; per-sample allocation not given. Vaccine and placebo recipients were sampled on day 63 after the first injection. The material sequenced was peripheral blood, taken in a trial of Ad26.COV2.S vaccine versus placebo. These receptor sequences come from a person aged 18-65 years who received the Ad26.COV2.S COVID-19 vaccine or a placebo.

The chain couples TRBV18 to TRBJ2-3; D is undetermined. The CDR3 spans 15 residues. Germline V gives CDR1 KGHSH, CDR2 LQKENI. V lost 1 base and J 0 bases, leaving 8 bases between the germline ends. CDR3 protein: CASSPHPKSTDTQYF. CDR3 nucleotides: TGTGCCAGCTCACCACATCCAAAGAGCACAGATACGCAGTATTTT.

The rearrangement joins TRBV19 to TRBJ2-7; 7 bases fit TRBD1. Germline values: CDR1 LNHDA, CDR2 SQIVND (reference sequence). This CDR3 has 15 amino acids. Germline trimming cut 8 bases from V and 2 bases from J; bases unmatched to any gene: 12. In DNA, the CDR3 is TGTGCCAGTGGCGTAACCGGGGACAGTGCCTACGAGCAGTACTTC. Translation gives CASGVTGDSAYEQYF.

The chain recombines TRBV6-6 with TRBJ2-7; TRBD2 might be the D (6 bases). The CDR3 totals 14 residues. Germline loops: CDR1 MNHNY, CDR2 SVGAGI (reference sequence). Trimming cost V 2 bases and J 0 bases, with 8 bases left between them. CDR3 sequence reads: CASSYDGSSYEQYF. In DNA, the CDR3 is TGTGCCAGCAGTTACGACGGGAGCTCCTACGAGCAGTACTTC.

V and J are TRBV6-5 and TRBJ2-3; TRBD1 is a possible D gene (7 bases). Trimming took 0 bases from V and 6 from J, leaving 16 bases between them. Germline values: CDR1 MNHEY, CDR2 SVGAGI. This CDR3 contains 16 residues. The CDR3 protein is CASSYSKNRGGDTQYF. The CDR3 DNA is TGTGCCAGCAGTTACTCGAAGAACAGGGGAGGCGATACGCAGTATTTT.

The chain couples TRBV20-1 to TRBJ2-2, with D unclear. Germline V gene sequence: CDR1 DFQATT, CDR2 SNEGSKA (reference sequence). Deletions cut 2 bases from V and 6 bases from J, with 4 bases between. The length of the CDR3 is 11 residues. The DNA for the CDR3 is TGCAGTGCTAGATTCTCCGGGGAGCTGTTTTTT. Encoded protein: CSARFSGELFF.

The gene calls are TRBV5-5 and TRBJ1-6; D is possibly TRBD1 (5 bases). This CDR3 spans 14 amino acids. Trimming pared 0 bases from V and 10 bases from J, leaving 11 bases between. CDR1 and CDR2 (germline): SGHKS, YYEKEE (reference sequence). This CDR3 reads CASSLEGRNSPLHF. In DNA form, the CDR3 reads TGTGCCAGCAGCTTGGAGGGGAGGAACTCACCCCTCCACTTT.

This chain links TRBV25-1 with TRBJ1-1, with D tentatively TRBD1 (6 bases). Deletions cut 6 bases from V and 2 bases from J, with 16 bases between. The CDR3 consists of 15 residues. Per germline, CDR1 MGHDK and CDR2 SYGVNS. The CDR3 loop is CASSVDGGGNTEAFF. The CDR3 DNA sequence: TGTGCCAGCAGCGTTGACGGAGGGGGAAACACTGAAGCTTTCTTT.

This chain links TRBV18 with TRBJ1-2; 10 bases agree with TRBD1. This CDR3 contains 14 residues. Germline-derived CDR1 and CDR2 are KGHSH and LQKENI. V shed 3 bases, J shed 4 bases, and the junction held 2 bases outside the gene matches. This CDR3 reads CASSPGQGPYGYTF. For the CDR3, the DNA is TGTGCCAGCTCACCGGGACAGGGGCCCTATGGCTACACCTTC.

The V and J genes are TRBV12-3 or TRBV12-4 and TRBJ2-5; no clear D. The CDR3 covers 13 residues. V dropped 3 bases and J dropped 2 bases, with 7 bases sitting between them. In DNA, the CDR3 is TGTGCCAGCAGTTTTCGGAATCAAGAGACCCAGTACTTC. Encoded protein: CASSFRNQETQYF.

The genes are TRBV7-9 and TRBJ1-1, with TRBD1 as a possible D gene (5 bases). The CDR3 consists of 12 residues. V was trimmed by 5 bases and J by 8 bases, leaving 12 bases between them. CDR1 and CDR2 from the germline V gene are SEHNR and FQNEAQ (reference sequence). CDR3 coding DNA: TGTGCCAGCAGCCGAACAGGTGACGAAGCTTTCTTT. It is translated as CASSRTGDEAFF.

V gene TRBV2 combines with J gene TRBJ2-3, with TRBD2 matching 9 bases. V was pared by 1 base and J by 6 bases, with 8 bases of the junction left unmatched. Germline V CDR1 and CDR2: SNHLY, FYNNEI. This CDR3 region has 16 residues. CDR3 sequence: CASSEEAGGRRDTQYF. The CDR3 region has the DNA TGTGCCAGCAGTGAAGAAGCGGGGGGCCGGCGGGATACGCAGTATTTT.

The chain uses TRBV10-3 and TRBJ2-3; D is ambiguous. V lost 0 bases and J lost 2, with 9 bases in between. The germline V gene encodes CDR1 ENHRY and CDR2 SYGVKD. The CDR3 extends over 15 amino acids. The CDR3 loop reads CAISESAVTTDTQYF. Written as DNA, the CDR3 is TGTGCCATCAGTGAGTCGGCAGTAACCACAGATACGCAGTATTTT.

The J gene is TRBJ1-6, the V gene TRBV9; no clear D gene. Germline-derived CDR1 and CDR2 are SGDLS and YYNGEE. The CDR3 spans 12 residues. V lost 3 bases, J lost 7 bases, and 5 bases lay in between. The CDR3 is CASSARNSPLHF. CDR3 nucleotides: TGTGCCAGCAGCGCCCGGAATTCACCCCTCCACTTT.

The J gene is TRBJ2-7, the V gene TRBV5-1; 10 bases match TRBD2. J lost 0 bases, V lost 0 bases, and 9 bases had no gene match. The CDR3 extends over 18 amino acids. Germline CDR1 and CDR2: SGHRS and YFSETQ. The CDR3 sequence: CASSLGGTSVRSSYEQYV. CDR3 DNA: TGCGCCAGCAGCTTGGGAGGGACTAGCGTGCGGAGCTCCTACGAGCAGTACGTC.

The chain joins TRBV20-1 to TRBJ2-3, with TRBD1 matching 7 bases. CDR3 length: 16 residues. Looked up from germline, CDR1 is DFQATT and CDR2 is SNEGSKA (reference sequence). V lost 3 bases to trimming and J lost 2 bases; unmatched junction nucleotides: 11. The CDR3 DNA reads TGCAGTGCTAGTCCCCAGGGGGACGTCTTCACAGATACGCAGTATTTT. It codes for CSASPQGDVFTDTQYF.

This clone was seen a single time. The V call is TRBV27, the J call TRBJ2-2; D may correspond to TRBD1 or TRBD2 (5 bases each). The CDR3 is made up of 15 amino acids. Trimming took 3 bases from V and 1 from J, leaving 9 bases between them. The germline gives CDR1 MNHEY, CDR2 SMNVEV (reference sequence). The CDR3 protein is CASSFWDRNTGELFF. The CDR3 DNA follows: TGTGCCAGCAGTTTCTGGGACCGGAACACCGGGGAGCTGTTTTTT.

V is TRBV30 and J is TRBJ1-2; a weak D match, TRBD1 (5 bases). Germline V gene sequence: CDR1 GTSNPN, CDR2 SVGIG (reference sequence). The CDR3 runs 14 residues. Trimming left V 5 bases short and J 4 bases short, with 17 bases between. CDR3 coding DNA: TGTGCCTGGGCGCCCGGGGGGACCGGCTATGGCTACACCTTC. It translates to CAWAPGGTGYGYTF.

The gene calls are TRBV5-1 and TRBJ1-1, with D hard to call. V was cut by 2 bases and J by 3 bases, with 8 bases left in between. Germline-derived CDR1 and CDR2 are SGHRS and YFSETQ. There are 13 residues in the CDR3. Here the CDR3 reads CASSLRTDTEAFF. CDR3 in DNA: TGCGCCAGCAGCTTACGGACGGACACTGAAGCTTTCTTT.

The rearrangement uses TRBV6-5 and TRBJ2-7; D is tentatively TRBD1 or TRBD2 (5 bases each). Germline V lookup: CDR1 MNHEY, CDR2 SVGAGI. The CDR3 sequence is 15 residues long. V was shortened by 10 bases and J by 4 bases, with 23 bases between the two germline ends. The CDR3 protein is CATKRDDGPRYEQYF. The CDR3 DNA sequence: TGTGCCACCAAAAGGGACGATGGACCCAGGTACGAGCAGTACTTC.

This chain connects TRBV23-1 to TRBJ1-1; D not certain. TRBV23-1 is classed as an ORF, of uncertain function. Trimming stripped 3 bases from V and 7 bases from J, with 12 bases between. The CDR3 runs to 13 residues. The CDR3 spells CASSQGAPGEAFF. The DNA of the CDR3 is TGCGCCAGCAGTCAGGGTGCGCCAGGTGAAGCTTTCTTT.

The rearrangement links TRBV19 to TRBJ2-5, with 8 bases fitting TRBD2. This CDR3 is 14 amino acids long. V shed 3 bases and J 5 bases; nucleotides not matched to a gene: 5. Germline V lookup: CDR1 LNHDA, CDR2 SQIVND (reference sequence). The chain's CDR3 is CASSIRGGIETQYF. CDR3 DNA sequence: TGTGCCAGTAGTATTCGGGGGGGCATTGAGACCCAGTACTTC.

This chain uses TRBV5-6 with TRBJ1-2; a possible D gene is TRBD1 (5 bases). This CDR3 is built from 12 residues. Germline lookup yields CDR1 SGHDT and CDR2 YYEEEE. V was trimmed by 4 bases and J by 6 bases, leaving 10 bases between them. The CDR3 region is CASSRRRDGYTF. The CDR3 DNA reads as TGTGCCAGCAGCCGACGCAGGGATGGCTACACCTTC. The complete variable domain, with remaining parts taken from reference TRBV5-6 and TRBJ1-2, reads DAGVTQSPTHLIKTRGQQVTLRCSPKSGHDTVSWYQQALGQGPQFIFQYYEEEERQRGNFPDRFSGHQFPNYSSELNVNALLLGDSALYLCASSRRRDGYTFGSGTRLTVV.

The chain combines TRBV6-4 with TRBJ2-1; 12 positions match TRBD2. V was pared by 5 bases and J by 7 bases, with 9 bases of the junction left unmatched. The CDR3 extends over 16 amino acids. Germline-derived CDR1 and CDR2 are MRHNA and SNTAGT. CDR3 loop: CASSKSTSGSRNEQFF. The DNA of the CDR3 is TGTGCCAGCAGTAAATCGACTAGCGGGAGTCGGAATGAGCAGTTCTTC.

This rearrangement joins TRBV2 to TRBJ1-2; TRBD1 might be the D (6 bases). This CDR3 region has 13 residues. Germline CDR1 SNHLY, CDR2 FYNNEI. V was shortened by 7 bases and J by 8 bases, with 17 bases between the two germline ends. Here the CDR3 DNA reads TGTGCCAGCACCTTTTCCGGGACACAAGGCTACACCTTC. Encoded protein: CASTFSGTQGYTF. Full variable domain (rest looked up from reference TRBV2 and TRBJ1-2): EPEVTQTPSHQVTQMGQEVILRCVPISNHLYFYWYRQILGQKVEFLVSFYNNEISEKSEIFDDQFSVERPDGSNFTLKIRSTKLEDSAMYFCASTFSGTQGYTFGSGTRLTVV.

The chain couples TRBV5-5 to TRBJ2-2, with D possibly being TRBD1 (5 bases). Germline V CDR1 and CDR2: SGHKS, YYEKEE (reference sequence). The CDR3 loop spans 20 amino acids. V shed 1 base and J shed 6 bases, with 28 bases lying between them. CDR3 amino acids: CASSLNDGARVFRPPGELFF. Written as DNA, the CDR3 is TGTGCCAGCAGCTTGAACGATGGCGCCAGGGTTTTTCGTCCCCCCGGGGAGCTGTTTTTT.